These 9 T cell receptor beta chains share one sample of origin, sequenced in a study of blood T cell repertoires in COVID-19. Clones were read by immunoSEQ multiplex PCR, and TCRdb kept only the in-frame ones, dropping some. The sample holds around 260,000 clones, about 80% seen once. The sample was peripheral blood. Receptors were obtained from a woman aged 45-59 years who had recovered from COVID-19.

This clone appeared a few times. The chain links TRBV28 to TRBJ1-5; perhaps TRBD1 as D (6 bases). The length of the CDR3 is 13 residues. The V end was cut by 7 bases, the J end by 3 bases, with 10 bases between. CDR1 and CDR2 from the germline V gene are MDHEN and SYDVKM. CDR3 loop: CASTTGLNQPQHF. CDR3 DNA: TGTGCCAGCACTACAGGGCTCAATCAGCCCCAGCATTTT.

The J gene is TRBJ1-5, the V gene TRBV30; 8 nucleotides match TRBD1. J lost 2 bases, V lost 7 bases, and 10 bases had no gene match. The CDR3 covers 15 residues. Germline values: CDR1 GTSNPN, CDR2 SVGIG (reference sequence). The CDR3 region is CAYKRTGSGNQPQHF. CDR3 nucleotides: TGTGCCTACAAAAGGACAGGGAGTGGCAATCAGCCCCAGCATTTT.

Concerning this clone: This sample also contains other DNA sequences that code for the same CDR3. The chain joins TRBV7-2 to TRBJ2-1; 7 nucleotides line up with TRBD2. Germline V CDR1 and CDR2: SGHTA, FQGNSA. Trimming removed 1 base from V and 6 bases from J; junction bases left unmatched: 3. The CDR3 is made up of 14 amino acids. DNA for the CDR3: TGTGCCAGCAGCTTAGGACTAGCCTCCAATGAGCAGTTCTTC. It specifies CASSLGLASNEQFF.

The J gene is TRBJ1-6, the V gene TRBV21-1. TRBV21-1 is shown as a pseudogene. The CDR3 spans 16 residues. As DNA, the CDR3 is TGTGCCAGCAGCAAAATTAGGAGTAACGATAATTCACCCCTCCACTTT. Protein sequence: CASSKIRSNDNSPLHF.

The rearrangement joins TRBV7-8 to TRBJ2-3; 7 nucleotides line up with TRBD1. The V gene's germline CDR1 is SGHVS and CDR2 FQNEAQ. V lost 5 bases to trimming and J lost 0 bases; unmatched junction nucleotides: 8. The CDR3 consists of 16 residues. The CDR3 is CASSVHRGSSTDTQYF. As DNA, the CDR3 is TGTGCCAGCAGCGTCCACAGGGGTTCTAGCACAGATACGCAGTATTTT.

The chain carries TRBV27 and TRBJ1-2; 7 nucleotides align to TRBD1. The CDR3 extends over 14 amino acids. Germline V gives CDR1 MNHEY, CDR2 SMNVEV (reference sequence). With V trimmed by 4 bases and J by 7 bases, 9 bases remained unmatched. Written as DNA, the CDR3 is TGTGCCAGCAGTTACAGGGACAGTTCCCGTGGCTACACCTTC. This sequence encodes CASSYRDSSRGYTF.

The CDR3 here is CASSFWGSGETQYF. Here the CDR3 DNA reads TGTGCCAGCAGTTTTTGGGGATCAGGGGAGACCCAGTACTTC. The chain has TRBV27 and TRBJ2-5, with a possible D match to TRBD1 (5 bases). Trimming pared 3 bases from V and 5 bases from J, leaving 13 bases between. Per the germline V gene, CDR1 is MNHEY and CDR2 is SMNVEV (reference sequence). The CDR3 sequence is 14 residues long.

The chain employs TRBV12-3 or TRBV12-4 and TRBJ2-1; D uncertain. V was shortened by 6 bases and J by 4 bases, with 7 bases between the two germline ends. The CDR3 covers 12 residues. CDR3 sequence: CASSPNYNEQFF. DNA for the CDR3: TGTGCCAGCAGCCCAAATTACAATGAGCAGTTCTTC.

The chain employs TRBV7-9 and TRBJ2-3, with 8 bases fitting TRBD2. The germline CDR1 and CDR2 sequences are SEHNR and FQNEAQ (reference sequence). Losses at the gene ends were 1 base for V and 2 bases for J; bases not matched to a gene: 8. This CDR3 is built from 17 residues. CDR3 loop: CASSLGAAGVITDTQYF. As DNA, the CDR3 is TGTGCCAGCAGCTTAGGTGCAGCGGGGGTGATCACAGATACGCAGTATTTT.